This TCR beta chain was obtained from a study of T cells in localized non-small cell lung cancer. This clone was seen more than once but under ten times. Its target is unknown. Repertoires were generated with immunoSEQ multiplex PCR, while TCRdb's copy carries only in-frame clones and drops some. The top ten hold roughly 4.5% of the sample, which has approximately 65,000 clones, around 81% seen once. Study-wide points: Peak T cell clonality was found in uninvolved adjacent lung, exceeding tumor. Heterogeneity stays possible, as sequencing covered only one tumor region. Prolonged overall survival went with higher T cell density in the blood. Researchers found a median around 61 of the top 100 tumor clones in adjacent lung.

V lost 2 bases, J lost 2 bases, and 5 bases stayed unmatched. The CDR3 is made up of 17 amino acids. CDR1 LNHDA and CDR2 SQIVND come from the germline V gene (reference sequence). The chain recombines TRBV19 with TRBJ1-5, with 11 bases identical to TRBD1. This receptor was obtained from a man aged 40 to 70 with stage II lung adenocarcinoma. This specimen was PBMCs, taken before any cancer treatment. In nucleotides, the CDR3 is TGTGCCAGTAGTATACTGGACAGGGGGCAAGGCAATCAGCCCCAGCATTTT. Encoded protein: CASSILDRGQGNQPQHF.